A single sample is the source of the 30 T cell receptor beta chains below, sequenced in a study of blood T cells in healthy people across ages. A second 7 to 11 cycle PCR used barcoded and J-beta primers. TCRdb independently ran MiXCR on the 5' RACE reads; one entry per CDR3 protein. The repertoire has roughly 680,000 distinct CDR3 sequences, roughly 20% of them found once; the top ten carry approximately 3.7%. Sequenced sample: blood. The receptors originated from a man aged 65 to 85 in good health.

This clonotype was seen a handful of times. The chain links TRBV3-1 to TRBJ1-3; no reliable D call. There are 13 residues in the CDR3. CDR1 and CDR2 from the germline V gene are LGHDT and YNNKEL (reference sequence). Trimming pared 3 bases from V and 4 bases from J, leaving 7 bases between. This CDR3 reads CASSHRGGNTIYF. For the CDR3, the DNA is TGTGCCAGCAGCCACCGGGGAGGAAACACCATATATTTT.

This clonotype has a handful of counts. The chain employs TRBV29-1 and TRBJ2-3, with 9 bases lining up with TRBD2. This CDR3 has 14 residues. V lost 0 bases, J lost 7 bases, and 5 bases stayed unmatched. CDR1 and CDR2 (germline): SQVTM, ANQGSEA. CDR3: CSVEDLSGRNTQYF. CDR3 bases: TGCAGCGTTGAAGATCTTAGCGGGAGAAATACGCAGTATTTT.

This clonotype was counted between two and nine times. The chain couples TRBV9 to TRBJ2-3; D is possibly TRBD2 (5 bases). This CDR3 is 17 amino acids long. V gave up 4 bases and J gave up 1 base, with 19 bases separating them. The V gene's germline CDR1 is SGDLS and CDR2 YYNGEE. CDR3 sequence: CASSSERFSGRTDTQYF. CDR3 nucleotides: TGTGCCAGCAGCTCGGAGAGATTCAGCGGCCGCACAGATACGCAGTATTTT.

Comment on this clonotype: Possible read error: a much larger clone is one base away. The genes are TRBV27 and TRBJ2-5; 14 bases are a match to TRBD2. The CDR3 is 15 residues long. CDR1 and CDR2 (germline): MNHEY, SMNVEV (reference sequence). V lost 8 bases, J lost 3 bases, and 5 bases stayed unmatched. The CDR3 DNA follows: TGTGCCAGCCGCCAGGGACTAGCGGGAGAAGAGACCCAGTACTTC. It yields the protein CASRQGLAGEETQYF.

This clonotype was observed a handful of times. The chain links TRBV12-3 or TRBV12-4 to TRBJ2-5, with 10 bases matching TRBD2. The J call may be incorrect, as the DNA end agrees better with TRBJ2-1. This CDR3 has 15 amino acids. CDR3 coding DNA: TGTGCCAGCAGAAGGGCTAGCGGGAGATTTAATGAGCAGTTCTTC. Translated: CASRRASGRFNEQFF.

V is TRBV7-6 and J is TRBJ2-7, with TRBD2 matching 7 bases. The CDR3 contains 14 residues. With V trimmed by 5 bases and J by 5 bases, 9 bases remained unmatched. The germline CDR1 and CDR2 sequences are SGHVS and FNYEAQ. CDR3 region: CASSAGRGVHEQYF. The CDR3 DNA reads TGTGCCAGCAGCGCAGGCCGGGGGGTGCACGAGCAGTACTTC.

There are a few counts of this clonotype. This chain connects TRBV7-3 to TRBJ2-1; TRBD2 aligns across 8 bases. Trimming took 1 base from V and 7 from J; bases not matched to a gene: 12. The CDR3 consists of 17 residues. CDR1 and CDR2 from the germline V gene are SGHTA and FQGTGA. The CDR3 reads CASSLKGREASGNEQFF. Here the CDR3 DNA reads TGTGCCAGCAGCTTAAAGGGGCGGGAGGCCTCGGGGAATGAGCAGTTCTTC.

The CDR3: CASSLWDSSRTDTQYF. The CDR3, as DNA: TGCGCCAGCAGCTTGTGGGACAGTAGCCGCACAGATACGCAGTATTTT. The V gene is TRBV5-1, the J gene TRBJ2-3; 7 nucleotides agree with TRBD1. The V segment lost 1 base and the J segment 1 base; nucleotides outside the gene matches: 6. The CDR3 sequence is 16 residues long. Germline CDR1 reads SGHRS; CDR2 reads YFSETQ.

The chain couples TRBV28 to TRBJ1-1; 11 nucleotides agree with TRBD1. This CDR3 comprises 20 residues. The trim removed 5 bases at V and 1 base at J, leaving 18 bases unmatched. Germline V gives CDR1 MDHEN, CDR2 SYDVKM. CDR3 sequence: CASSPSIGQGALGGNTEAFF. In DNA form, the CDR3 reads TGTGCCAGCAGTCCCTCTATCGGACAGGGGGCCCTTGGTGGGAACACTGAAGCTTTCTTT.

The chain employs TRBV20-1 and TRBJ2-2, with TRBD2 matching over 14 bases. CDR3 length: 16 residues. Trimming cost V 3 bases and J 4 bases; bases outside gene matches: 4. Germline CDR1 is DFQATT and CDR2 is SNEGSKA (reference sequence). This CDR3 reads CSARGLAGVRTGELFF. The CDR3 DNA sequence: TGCAGTGCTAGGGGACTAGCGGGAGTACGCACCGGGGAGCTGTTTTTT.

This clonotype has just a few counts. The chain employs TRBV7-2 and TRBJ2-5, with D maybe TRBD2 (6 bases). The CDR3 loop spans 18 amino acids. Germline CDR1 and CDR2: SGHTA and FQGNSA. With 0 bases removed from V and 3 bases from J, the gap between germline ends came to 20 bases. CDR3 amino acids: CASSLAMGSRRAEETQYF. The CDR3 region has the DNA TGTGCCAGCAGCTTAGCCATGGGGTCCAGGAGGGCCGAAGAGACCCAGTACTTC.

The chain uses TRBV7-2 and TRBJ2-7; possible D gene TRBD2, 6 bases. There are 15 residues in the CDR3. Trimming left V 0 bases short and J 1 base short, with 10 bases between. Germline V gene sequence: CDR1 SGHTA, CDR2 FQGNSA. The CDR3 loop reads CASSLAASESYEQYF. Here the CDR3 DNA reads TGTGCCAGCAGCTTAGCGGCTAGCGAATCCTACGAGCAGTACTTC. The whole variable domain, filled in from reference TRBV7-2 and TRBJ2-7, reads GAGVSQSPSNKVTEKGKDVELRCDPISGHTALYWYRQSLGQGLEFLIYFQGNSAPDKSGLPSDRFSAERTGGSVSTLTIQRTQQEDSAVYLCASSLAASESYEQYFGPGTRLTVT.

This clonotype was counted ten times or more. DNA for the CDR3: TGCAGCGTTGTCACCCACACTGAAGCTTTCTTT. This sequence encodes CSVVTHTEAFF. The chain combines TRBV29-1 with TRBJ1-1; D is ambiguous. Trimming pared 4 bases from V and 3 bases from J, leaving 6 bases between. The CDR3 is 11 residues long. Germline lookup yields CDR1 SQVTM and CDR2 ANQGSEA.

In this sample, this clonotype turned up once. The chain links TRBV5-1 to TRBJ2-1, with D hard to call. Trimming removed 0 bases at V and 0 bases at J, with 10 bases between. Looked up from germline, CDR1 is SGHRS and CDR2 is YFSETQ. There are 16 residues in the CDR3. Here the CDR3 reads CASSLAGKSSYNEQFF. The CDR3 nucleotides are TGCGCCAGCAGCTTGGCTGGTAAATCCTCCTACAATGAGCAGTTCTTC.

Only a few counts were recorded for this clonotype. V and J are TRBV18 and TRBJ2-1; 9 positions agree with TRBD1. The ends lost 5 bases at V and 8 bases at J; junction bases unmatched: 10. Germline V gene data show CDR1 as KGHSH and CDR2 as LQKENI. The CDR3 covers 15 residues. DNA of the CDR3: TGTGCCAGCTCAAACCGGGACAGGGAGGCTCATGAGCAGTTCTTC. It codes for CASSNRDREAHEQFF.

The gene calls are TRBV27 and TRBJ2-7; the D gene is possibly TRBD1 (5 bases). Germline V gives CDR1 MNHEY, CDR2 SMNVEV (reference sequence). The CDR3 is made up of 14 amino acids. The V end lost 5 bases, the J end lost 1 base, and 12 bases lay between the germline ends. This CDR3 reads CASSPWTFSYEQYF. CDR3 bases: TGTGCCAGCAGTCCCTGGACATTTTCCTACGAGCAGTACTTC.

In regard to this clonotype: Possible read error: a much larger clone is one base away. The chain recombines TRBV20-1 with TRBJ2-1, with a possible D match to TRBD1 (5 bases). Germline V gives CDR1 DFQATT, CDR2 SNEGSKA (reference sequence). The CDR3 extends over 13 amino acids. The V gene lost 6 bases and the J gene lost 0 bases, with 9 bases spanning the gap. CDR3 DNA sequence: TGCAGTGCCAGGGATTGCTCCTACAATGAGCAGTTCTTC. This sequence encodes CSARDCSYNEQFF.

The chain joins TRBV19 to TRBJ1-4; no reliable D call. CDR1 and CDR2 from the germline V gene are LNHDA and SQIVND (reference sequence). V gave up 8 bases and J gave up 5 bases, with 12 bases separating them. The CDR3 loop spans 13 amino acids. CDR3 coding DNA: TGTGCCAGTGGGAACAGACCCAATGAAAAACTGTTTTTT. The encoded protein is CASGNRPNEKLFF.

The genes are TRBV7-8 and TRBJ2-7, with TRBD2 identical over 12 bases. The CDR3 extends over 17 amino acids. From germline, CDR1 is SGHVS and CDR2 FQNEAQ. Losses at the gene ends were 1 base for V and 5 bases for J; bases not matched to a gene: 9. The DNA of the CDR3 is TGTGCCAGCAGCTTAGGTCCGACTCTAGCGGGAGGGCACGAGCAGTACTTC. Translation gives CASSLGPTLAGGHEQYF.

The V call is TRBV25-1, the J call TRBJ2-3; no definite D call. This CDR3 has 12 residues. Deletions cut 6 bases from V and 3 bases from J, with 7 bases between. Per germline, CDR1 MGHDK and CDR2 SYGVNS. CDR3 in amino acids: CASRTQTDTQYF. The CDR3 DNA sequence: TGTGCCAGCAGGACTCAGACAGATACGCAGTATTTT.

A few counts support this clonotype. The V and J genes are TRBV20-1 and TRBJ2-5; D ambiguous. The V end was cut by 6 bases, the J end by 5 bases, with 19 bases between. Germline CDR1 and CDR2: DFQATT and SNEGSKA (reference sequence). CDR3 length: 14 amino acids. Here the CDR3 reads CSAYPAGDSETQYF. The CDR3 DNA reads as TGCAGTGCCTACCCAGCTGGGGATTCTGAGACCCAGTACTTC.

This clonotype occurred a few times. J is TRBJ2-2 and V is TRBV7-9, with TRBD2 as a possible D gene (5 bases). V shed 5 bases and J shed 4 bases, with 23 bases lying between them. Germline loops: CDR1 SEHNR, CDR2 FQNEAQ (reference sequence). This CDR3 region has 18 residues. CDR3 sequence: CASSPRRGVLAPTGELFF. The CDR3 DNA follows: TGTGCCAGCAGCCCCCGCCGGGGTGTGCTAGCACCCACCGGGGAGCTGTTTTTT.

In regard to this clonotype: A much larger clone sits a single nucleotide away, making a read error possible. V usage is TRBV10-3 and J usage is TRBJ1-4, with D hard to call. Trimming took 10 bases from V and 6 from J, leaving 9 bases between them. Germline V gives CDR1 ENHRY, CDR2 SYGVKD. This CDR3 spans 11 amino acids. CDR3: CATGRDEKLFF. For the CDR3, the DNA is TGTGCCACCGGACGGGATGAAAAACTGTTTTTT.

The rearrangement joins TRBV18 to TRBJ2-4, with TRBD1 matching over 12 bases. Per the germline V gene, CDR1 is KGHSH and CDR2 is LQKENI. Unmatched junction bases numbered 12, after V lost 3 bases and J lost 9 bases. This CDR3 spans 17 amino acids. The CDR3: CASSPPGTGGKQSIQYF. The CDR3 DNA reads as TGTGCCAGCTCACCGCCCGGGACAGGGGGCAAACAAAGCATTCAGTACTTC. Full variable domain (outside the CDR3, taken from reference TRBV18 and TRBJ2-4): NAGVMQNPRHLVRRRGQEARLRCSPMKGHSHVYWYRQLPEEGLKFMVYLQKENIIDESGMPKERFSAEFPKEGPSILRIQQVVRGDSAAYFCASSPPGTGGKQSIQYFGAGTRLSVL.

The V and J genes are TRBV7-9 and TRBJ2-7; 10 nucleotides match TRBD1. This CDR3 is 18 amino acids long. The junction had 13 bases not matched to a gene; V was cut back by 2 bases and J by 3 bases. CDR1 and CDR2 (germline): SEHNR, FQNEAQ (reference sequence). The CDR3 bases are TGTGCCAGCAGCTTATGGATCGGCGACAGGGGGCCCTTCTACGAGCAGTACTTC. Translation gives CASSLWIGDRGPFYEQYF.

The chain is built from TRBV6-2 or TRBV6-3 and TRBJ2-5; 7 bases line up with TRBD1. The end of the DNA fits TRBJ2-1 better, so the J call may be wrong. In germline, CDR1 is MNHEY, CDR2 SVGEGT. There are 15 residues in the CDR3. CDR3 bases: TGTGCCAGCAGTTACAGGGGGCTGAAGACCACTGAGCAGTTCTTC. It is translated as CASSYRGLKTTEQFF.

This clonotype was detected a few times. The chain recombines TRBV12-3 or TRBV12-4 with TRBJ2-6, with TRBD1 identical over 7 bases. Trimming removed 5 bases from V and 0 bases from J; junction bases left unmatched: 7. The CDR3 sequence is 17 residues long. CDR3 sequence: CASSPGQAHSGANVLTF. The CDR3 DNA reads TGTGCCAGCAGTCCCGGACAGGCTCACTCTGGGGCCAACGTCCTGACTTTC.

This clonotype was counted many times. This sequence joins TRBV10-3 and TRBJ1-6; D remains ambiguous. V lost 0 bases and J 8 bases, leaving 11 bases between the germline ends. This CDR3 is built from 15 residues. Looked up from germline, CDR1 is ENHRY and CDR2 is SYGVKD. For the CDR3, the DNA is TGTGCCATCAGTGAGTCGATCCCCGGGGATTCACCCCTCCACTTT. It encodes CAISESIPGDSPLHF.

This clonotype has a handful of counts. CDR3 sequence: CASSLAQARMNTEAFF. The CDR3 nucleotides read TGCGCCAGCAGCTTGGCACAGGCGAGAATGAACACTGAAGCTTTCTTT. The chain combines TRBV5-1 with TRBJ1-1; a weak D match, TRBD1 (5 bases). Germline V gene data show CDR1 as SGHRS and CDR2 as YFSETQ. Trimming cost V 0 bases and J 0 bases, with 12 bases left between them. This CDR3 is 16 amino acids long.

V usage is TRBV28 and J usage is TRBJ2-5; 8 bases align to TRBD1. The J call may be wrong; the DNA end is better matched by TRBJ2-7. Germline lookup yields CDR1 MDHEN and CDR2 SYDVKM. This CDR3 contains 16 residues. As DNA, the CDR3 is TGTGCCAGCAATCAGGCAACAGGGGGAACTTCCTACGAGCAGTACTTC. Translating gives CASNQATGGTSYEQYF.